This TCR beta chain was documented in a study of technical replicates of blood from several donors. Some clones are missing from TCRdb's copy, which holds only in-frame ones; the method was immunoSEQ multiplex PCR. The profile shows over 75,000 clones, approximately 97% of them singletons. The CDR3 covers 15 residues. The germline CDR1 and CDR2 sequences are SGDLS and YYNGEE. V trimming: 3 bases; J trimming: 8 bases; junction bases outside the gene matches: 13. Material: T cells isolated from PBMCs. The rearrangement uses TRBV9 and TRBJ1-2; 7 bases agree with TRBD1. The sequence was obtained from a human donor in good health. The CDR3 protein is CASSAEPGGGTGYTF. In nucleotides, the CDR3 is TGTGCCAGCAGCGCCGAACCGGGAGGGGGCACGGGCTACACCTTC.